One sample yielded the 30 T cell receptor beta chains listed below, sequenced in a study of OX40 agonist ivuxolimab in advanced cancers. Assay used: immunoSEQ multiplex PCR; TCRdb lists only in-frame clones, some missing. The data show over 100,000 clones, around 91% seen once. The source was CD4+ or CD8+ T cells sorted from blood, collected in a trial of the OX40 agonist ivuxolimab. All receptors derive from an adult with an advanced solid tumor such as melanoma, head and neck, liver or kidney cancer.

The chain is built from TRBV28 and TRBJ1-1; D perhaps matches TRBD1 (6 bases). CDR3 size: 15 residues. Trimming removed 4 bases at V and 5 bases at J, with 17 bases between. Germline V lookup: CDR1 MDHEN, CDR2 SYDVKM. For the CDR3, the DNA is TGTGCCAGCAGTTCACAGGGTATGGGGTGGACTGAAGCTTTCTTT. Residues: CASSSQGMGWTEAFF.

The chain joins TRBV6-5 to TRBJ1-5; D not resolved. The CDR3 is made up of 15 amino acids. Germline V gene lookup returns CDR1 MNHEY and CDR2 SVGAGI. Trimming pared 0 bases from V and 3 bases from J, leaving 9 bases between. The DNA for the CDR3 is TGTGCCAGCAGTTACTCGATGAGATCCAATCAGCCCCAGCATTTT. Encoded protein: CASSYSMRSNQPQHF.

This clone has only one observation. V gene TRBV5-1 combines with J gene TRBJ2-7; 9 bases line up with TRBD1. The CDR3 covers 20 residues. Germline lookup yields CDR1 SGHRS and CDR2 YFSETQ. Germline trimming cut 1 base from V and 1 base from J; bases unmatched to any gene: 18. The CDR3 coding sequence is TGCGCCAGCAGCTTGCACCCTCGTCTATTGGGACAGGGCTTTTCCTACGAGCAGTACTTC. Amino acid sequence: CASSLHPRLLGQGFSYEQYF.

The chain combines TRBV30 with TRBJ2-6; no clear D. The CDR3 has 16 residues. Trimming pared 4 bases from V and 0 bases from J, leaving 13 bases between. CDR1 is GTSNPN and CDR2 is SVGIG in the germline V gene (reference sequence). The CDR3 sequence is CAWTSGSSSGANVLTF. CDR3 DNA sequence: TGTGCCTGGACATCAGGAAGCAGCTCTGGGGCCAACGTCCTGACTTTC.

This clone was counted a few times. Here the CDR3 reads CASSLDGQRAEAFF. In nucleotides, the CDR3 is TGTGCCAGCAGCTTAGATGGGCAGAGGGCTGAAGCTTTCTTT. The chain combines TRBV7-9 with TRBJ1-1; D unclear. The CDR3 loop spans 14 amino acids. The V end was cut by 1 base, the J end by 6 bases, with 12 bases between. The germline V gene encodes CDR1 SEHNR and CDR2 FQNEAQ (reference sequence).

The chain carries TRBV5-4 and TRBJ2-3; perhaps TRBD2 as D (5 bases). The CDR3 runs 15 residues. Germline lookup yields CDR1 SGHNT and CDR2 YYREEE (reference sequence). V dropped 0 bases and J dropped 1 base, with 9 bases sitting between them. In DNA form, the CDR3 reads TGTGCCAGCAGCTTGGTGTTCGGGGGCACAGATACGCAGTATTTT. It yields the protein CASSLVFGGTDTQYF.

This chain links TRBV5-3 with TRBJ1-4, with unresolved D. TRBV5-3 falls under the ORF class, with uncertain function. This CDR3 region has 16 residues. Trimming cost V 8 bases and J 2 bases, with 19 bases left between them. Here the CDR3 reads CASDFRLRRTNEKLFF. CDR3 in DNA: TGTGCCAGCGATTTCCGACTACGCCGCACTAATGAAAAACTGTTTTTT.

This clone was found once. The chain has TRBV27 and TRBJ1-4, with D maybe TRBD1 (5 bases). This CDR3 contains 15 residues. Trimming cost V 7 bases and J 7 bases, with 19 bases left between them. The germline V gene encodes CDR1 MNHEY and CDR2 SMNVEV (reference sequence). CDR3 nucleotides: TGTGCCAGCAACCGGGTTGGGACTGAACGTGAAAAACTGTTTTTT. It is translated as CASNRVGTEREKLFF.

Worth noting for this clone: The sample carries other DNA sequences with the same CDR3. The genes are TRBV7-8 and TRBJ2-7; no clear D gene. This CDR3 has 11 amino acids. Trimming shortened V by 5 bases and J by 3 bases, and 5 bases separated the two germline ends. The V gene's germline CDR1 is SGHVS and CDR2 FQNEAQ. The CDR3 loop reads CASSLDYEQYF. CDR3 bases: TGTGCCAGCAGCCTAGACTACGAGCAGTACTTC.

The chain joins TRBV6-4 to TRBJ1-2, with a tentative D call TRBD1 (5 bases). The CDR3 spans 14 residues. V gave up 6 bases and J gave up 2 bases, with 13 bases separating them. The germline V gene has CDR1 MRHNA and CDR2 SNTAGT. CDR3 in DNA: TGTGCCAGCAGCGTACAGGAGGGGAACTATGGCTACACCTTC. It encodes CASSVQEGNYGYTF.

CDR3 in amino acids: CASSHGTSNYGYTF. The CDR3 region has the DNA TGTGCCAGCAGCCATGGGACGTCTAACTATGGCTACACCTTC. The rearrangement uses TRBV7-2 and TRBJ1-2; a weak D match, TRBD1 (5 bases). CDR1 is SGHTA, CDR2 FQGNSA, per germline. V lost 5 bases and J lost 0, with 10 bases in between. The CDR3 extends over 14 amino acids.

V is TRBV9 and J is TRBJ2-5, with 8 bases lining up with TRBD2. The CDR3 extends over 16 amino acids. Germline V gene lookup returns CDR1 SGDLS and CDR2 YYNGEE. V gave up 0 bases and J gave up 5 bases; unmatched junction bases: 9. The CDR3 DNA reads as TGTGCCAGCAGCGTAGGGAGCGGGGGCTACGGGGAGACCCAGTACTTC. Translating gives CASSVGSGGYGETQYF.

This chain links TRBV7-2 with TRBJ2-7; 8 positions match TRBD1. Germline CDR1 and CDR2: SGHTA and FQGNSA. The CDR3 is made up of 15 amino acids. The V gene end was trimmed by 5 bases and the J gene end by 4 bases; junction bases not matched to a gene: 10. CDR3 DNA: TGTGCCAGCAGCCTCCGGTCAGGGGGCGTGTACGAGCAGTACTTC. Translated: CASSLRSGGVYEQYF.

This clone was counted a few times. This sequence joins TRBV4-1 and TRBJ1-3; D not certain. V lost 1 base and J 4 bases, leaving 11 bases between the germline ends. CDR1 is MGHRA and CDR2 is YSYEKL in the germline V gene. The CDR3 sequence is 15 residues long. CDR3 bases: TGCGCCAGCAGCCAAGGAACAGCGTGGGGAAACACCATATATTTT. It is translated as CASSQGTAWGNTIYF.

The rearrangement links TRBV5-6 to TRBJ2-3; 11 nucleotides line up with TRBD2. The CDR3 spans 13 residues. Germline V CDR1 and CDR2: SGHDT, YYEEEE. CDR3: CAATSGVADTQYF. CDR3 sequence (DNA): TGTGCTGCGACTAGCGGGGTCGCAGATACGCAGTATTTT.

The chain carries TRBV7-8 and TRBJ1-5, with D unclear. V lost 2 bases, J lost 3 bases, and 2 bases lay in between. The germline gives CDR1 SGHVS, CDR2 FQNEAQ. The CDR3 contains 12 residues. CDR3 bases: TGTGCCAGCAGCTTAAACAATCAGCCCCAGCATTTT. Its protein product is CASSLNNQPQHF.

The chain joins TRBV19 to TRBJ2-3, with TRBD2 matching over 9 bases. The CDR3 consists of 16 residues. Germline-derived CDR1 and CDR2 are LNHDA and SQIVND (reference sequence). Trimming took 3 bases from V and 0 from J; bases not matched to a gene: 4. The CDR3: CASSIGRGGSTDTQYF. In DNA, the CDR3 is TGTGCCAGTAGTATTGGGCGGGGGGGCAGCACAGATACGCAGTATTTT.

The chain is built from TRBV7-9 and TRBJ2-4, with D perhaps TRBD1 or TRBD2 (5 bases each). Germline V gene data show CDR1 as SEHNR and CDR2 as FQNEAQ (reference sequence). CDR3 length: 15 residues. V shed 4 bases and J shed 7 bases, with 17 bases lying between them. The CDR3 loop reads CASSSSRVGGNIQYF. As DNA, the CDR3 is TGTGCCAGCAGCTCGTCTAGGGTTGGGGGTAACATTCAGTACTTC. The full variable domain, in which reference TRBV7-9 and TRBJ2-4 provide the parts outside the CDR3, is DTGVSQNPRHKITKRGQNVTFRCDPISEHNRLYWYRQTLGQGPEFLTYFQNEAQLEKSRLLSDRFSAERPKGSFSTLEIQRTEQGDSAMYLCASSSSRVGGNIQYFGAGTRLSVL.

CDR3 sequence reads: CAWSRSVGRGAENSPLHF. In DNA form, the CDR3 reads TGTGCCTGGAGTAGGAGTGTGGGCAGGGGGGCAGAAAATTCACCCCTCCACTTT. This chain connects TRBV30 to TRBJ1-6; 7 bases fit TRBD1. Looked up from germline, CDR1 is GTSNPN and CDR2 is SVGIG (reference sequence). The CDR3 covers 18 residues. With 2 bases clipped from V and 7 bases from J, the junction kept 17 bases outside the gene matches.

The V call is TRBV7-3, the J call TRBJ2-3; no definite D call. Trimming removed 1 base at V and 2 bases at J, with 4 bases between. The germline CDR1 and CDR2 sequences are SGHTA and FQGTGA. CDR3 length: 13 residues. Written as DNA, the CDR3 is TGTGCCAGCAGCTTAAGTGCCACAGATACGCAGTATTTT. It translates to CASSLSATDTQYF.

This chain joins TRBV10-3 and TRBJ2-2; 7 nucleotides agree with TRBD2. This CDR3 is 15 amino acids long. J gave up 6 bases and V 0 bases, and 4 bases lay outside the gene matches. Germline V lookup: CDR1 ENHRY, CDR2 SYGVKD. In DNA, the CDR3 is TGTGCCATCAGTGAGTCTCAGGGAGGGGCCGGGGAGCTGTTTTTT. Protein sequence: CAISESQGGAGELFF.

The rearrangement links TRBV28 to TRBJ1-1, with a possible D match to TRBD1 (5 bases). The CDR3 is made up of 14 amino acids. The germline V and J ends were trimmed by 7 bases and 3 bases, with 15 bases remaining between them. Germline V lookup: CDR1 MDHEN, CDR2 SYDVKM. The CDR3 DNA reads TGTGCCAGCACCACAGAGGGGAAAGACACTGAAGCTTTCTTT. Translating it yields CASTTEGKDTEAFF.

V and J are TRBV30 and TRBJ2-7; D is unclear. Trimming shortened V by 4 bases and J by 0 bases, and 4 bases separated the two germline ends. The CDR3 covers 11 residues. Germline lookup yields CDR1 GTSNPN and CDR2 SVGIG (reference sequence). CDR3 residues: CAWTVSYEQYF. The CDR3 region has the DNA TGTGCCTGGACAGTCTCCTACGAGCAGTACTTC.

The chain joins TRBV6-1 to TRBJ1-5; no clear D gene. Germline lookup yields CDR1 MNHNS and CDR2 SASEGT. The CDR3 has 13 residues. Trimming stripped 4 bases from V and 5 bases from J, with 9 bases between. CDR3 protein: CASSALFDQPQHF. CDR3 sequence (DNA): TGTGCCAGCAGTGCCCTCTTCGATCAGCCCCAGCATTTT.

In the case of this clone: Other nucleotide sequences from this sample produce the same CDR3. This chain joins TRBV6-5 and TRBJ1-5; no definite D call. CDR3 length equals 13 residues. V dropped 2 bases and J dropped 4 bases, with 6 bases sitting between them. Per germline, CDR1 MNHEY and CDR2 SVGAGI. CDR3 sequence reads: CASSYDGNQPQHF. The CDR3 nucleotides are TGTGCCAGCAGTTACGACGGAAATCAGCCCCAGCATTTT.

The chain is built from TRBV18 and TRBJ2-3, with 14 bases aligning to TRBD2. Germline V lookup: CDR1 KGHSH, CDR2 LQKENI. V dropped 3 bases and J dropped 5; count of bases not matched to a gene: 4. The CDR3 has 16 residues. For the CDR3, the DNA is TGTGCCAGCTCACCGGGACTAGCGGGGGTTGGAGATACGCAGTATTTT. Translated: CASSPGLAGVGDTQYF. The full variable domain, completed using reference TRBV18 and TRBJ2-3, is NAGVMQNPRHLVRRRGQEARLRCSPMKGHSHVYWYRQLPEEGLKFMVYLQKENIIDESGMPKERFSAEFPKEGPSILRIQQVVRGDSAAYFCASSPGLAGVGDTQYFGPGTRLTVL.

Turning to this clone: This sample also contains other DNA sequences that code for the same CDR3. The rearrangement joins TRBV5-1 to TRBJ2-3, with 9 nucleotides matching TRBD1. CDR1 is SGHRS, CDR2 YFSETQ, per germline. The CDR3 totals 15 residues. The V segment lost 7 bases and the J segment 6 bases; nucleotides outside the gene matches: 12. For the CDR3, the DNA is TGCGCCAGCCTAGTGGGACAGGGAGTCTCGGATACGCAGTATTTT. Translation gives CASLVGQGVSDTQYF. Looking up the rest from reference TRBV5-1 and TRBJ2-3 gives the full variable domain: KAGVTQTPRYLIKTRGQQVTLSCSPISGHRSVSWYQQTPGQGLQFLFEYFSETQRNKGNFPGRFSGRQFSNSRSEMNVSTLELGDSALYLCASLVGQGVSDTQYFGPGTRLTVL.

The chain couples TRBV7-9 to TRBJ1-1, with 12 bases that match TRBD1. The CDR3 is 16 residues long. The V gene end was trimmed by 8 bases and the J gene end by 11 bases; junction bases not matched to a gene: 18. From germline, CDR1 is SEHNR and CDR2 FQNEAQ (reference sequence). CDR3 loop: CASVSMGDRGRNRAFF. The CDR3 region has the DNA TGTGCCAGCGTATCCATGGGGGACAGGGGGCGCAATCGGGCTTTCTTT.

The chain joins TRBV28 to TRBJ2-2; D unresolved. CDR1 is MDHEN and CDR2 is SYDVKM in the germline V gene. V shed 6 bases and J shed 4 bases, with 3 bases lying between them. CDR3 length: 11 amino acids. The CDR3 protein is CASSTTGELFF. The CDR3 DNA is TGTGCCAGCAGCACCACCGGGGAGCTGTTTTTT.

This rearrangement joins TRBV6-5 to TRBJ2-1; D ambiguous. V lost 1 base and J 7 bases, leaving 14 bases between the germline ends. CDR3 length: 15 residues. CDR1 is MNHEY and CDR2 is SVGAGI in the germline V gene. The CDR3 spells CASSYWRTSRNEQFF. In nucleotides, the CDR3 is TGTGCCAGCAGTTACTGGCGGACCTCACGTAATGAGCAGTTCTTC.